This paragraph reports one T cell receptor (beta chain). Authors' processing steps: Scientists estimated how many nucleated cells there were by amplifying reference gene primers. Assay: immunoSEQ multiplex PCR; the TCRdb copy retains only in-frame clones and omits some. V, J and clone size are those of that table, while D and trimming were read from the DNA. Here the sample spans about 670,000 clones, just under 90% being singletons. This specimen comes from a study of blood T cell repertoires in COVID-19. Overall study context: Samples came from the United States, Italy and Spain, spanning acute and convalescent COVID-19. Sample material is recorded as cDNA or gDNA derived from T cells, B-cell-depleted T cells, or PBMCs.

Sequenced sample: peripheral blood. This clonotype originated in a woman younger than 35 with acute or convalescent COVID-19.

The CDR3 region is CASSGTVKRGTQYF. The DNA of the CDR3 is TGCGCCAGCAGTGGGACGGTGAAAAGGGGGACCCAGTACTTC. The chain uses TRBV10-1 and TRBJ2-5, with D possibly matching TRBD1 (5 bases). This CDR3 is 14 amino acids long. In germline, CDR1 is WNHNN, CDR2 SYGVQD (reference sequence). Trimming cost V 4 bases and J 7 bases, with 16 bases left between them.